The rows below give T cell receptor beta chains drawn from one sample of a study of molecular identifiers for immune sequencing clone quantification. Via MiXCR, TCRdb re-called the PCR reads, giving one row per CDR3 protein. The sample holds 60,000 to 80,000 distinct CDR3 sequences, under 20% seen once. Sequences were obtained from naive CD8+ T cells from blood, with Jurkat cell RNA spiked in. These receptors were obtained from a human donor in good health. Some libraries in this study had Jurkat cell RNA spiked in. The CDR3 runs from the conserved cysteine through the conserved F or W. A D gene is named only where the DNA matches it firmly. A clone size is listed for some rows: how often the clone was seen (once, few, many), or a class if it is expanded.

cdr3_length	d_call	j_call	v_call	clone_size	cdr3_aa	cdr3_nt
16	TRBD2	TRBJ2-5	TRBV7-2	many	CASSRDPSGGIETQYF	TGTGCCAGCAGCCGCGACCCCAGCGGGGGAATAGAGACCCAGTACTTC
16	.	TRBJ1-2	TRBV18	many	CASSGDGEPSNYGYTF	TGTGCCAGCTCTGGAGATGGGGAACCCTCTAACTATGGCTACACCTTC
15	TRBD1	TRBJ2-3	TRBV5-6	many	CASSLGDRFTDTQYF	TGTGCCAGCAGCTTGGGGGACAGGTTCACAGATACGCAGTATTTT
16	.	TRBJ2-7	TRBV11-2	few	CASSLVLAPSSYERYF	TGTGCCAGCAGCTTAGTGCTAGCCCCCAGTTCCTACGAGCGGTACTTC
20	.	TRBJ2-2	TRBV3-1	many	CASSQDYMRESSLNTGELFF	TGTGCCAGCAGCCAAGATTATATGAGAGAGTCTAGTTTGAACACCGGGGAGCTGTTTTTT
11	.	TRBJ2-2	TRBV20-1	many	CSATRTGELFF	TGCAGTGCTACAAGGACCGGGGAGCTGTTTTTT
14	.	TRBJ1-1	TRBV6-2/TRBV6-3	many	CASSDPSWTAEAFF	TGTGCCAGCAGCGACCCTTCGTGGACGGCTGAAGCTTTCTTT
14	.	TRBJ1-2	TRBV29-1	many	CSVVTGLSYYGYTF	TGCAGCGTTGTCACAGGGCTCTCCTACTATGGCTACACCTTC
14	.	TRBJ1-2	TRBV24-1	.	CATSDRGFNYGYTF	TGTGCCACCAGTGATAGGGGATTTAACTATGGCTACACCTTC
13	.	TRBJ2-5	TRBV7-9	few	CANSLVLQETQYF	TGTGCCAACAGCTTGGTTCTCCAGGAGACCCAGTACTTC
17	.	TRBJ1-2	TRBV6-5	many	CASSRQRGEVSVYGYTF	TGTGCCAGCAGTCGACAGCGGGGAGAGGTATCAGTCTATGGCTACACCTTC